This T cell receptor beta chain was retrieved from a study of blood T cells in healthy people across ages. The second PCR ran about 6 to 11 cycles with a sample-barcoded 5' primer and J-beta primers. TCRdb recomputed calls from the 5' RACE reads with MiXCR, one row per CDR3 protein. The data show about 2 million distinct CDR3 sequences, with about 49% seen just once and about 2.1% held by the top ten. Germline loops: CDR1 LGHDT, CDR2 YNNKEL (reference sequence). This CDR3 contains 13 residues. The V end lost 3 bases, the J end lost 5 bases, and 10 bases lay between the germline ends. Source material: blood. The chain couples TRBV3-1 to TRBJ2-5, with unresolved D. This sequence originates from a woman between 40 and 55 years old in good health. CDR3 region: CASSHRRDETQYF. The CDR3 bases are TGTGCCAGCAGCCATCGAAGGGATGAGACCCAGTACTTC.